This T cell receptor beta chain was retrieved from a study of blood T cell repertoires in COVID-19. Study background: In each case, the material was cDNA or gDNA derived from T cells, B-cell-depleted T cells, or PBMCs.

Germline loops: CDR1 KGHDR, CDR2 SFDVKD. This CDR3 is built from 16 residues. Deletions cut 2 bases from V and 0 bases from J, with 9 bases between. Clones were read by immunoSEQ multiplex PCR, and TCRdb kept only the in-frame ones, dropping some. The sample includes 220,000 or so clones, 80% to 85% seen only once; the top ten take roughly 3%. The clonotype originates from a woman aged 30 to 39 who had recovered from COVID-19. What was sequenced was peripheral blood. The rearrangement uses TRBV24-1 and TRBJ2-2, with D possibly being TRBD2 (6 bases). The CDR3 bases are TGTGCCACCAGTGATTATAGCGGTACGAACACCGGGGAGCTGTTTTTT. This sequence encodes CATSDYSGTNTGELFF.